This TCR beta chain was captured in a study of OX40 agonist ivuxolimab in advanced cancers. Study-level information: The diagnoses of dose-escalation patients were hepatocellular carcinoma, melanoma, renal cell or head and neck cancer.

TCRdb's copy holds only in-frame clones and misses some; the assay was immunoSEQ multiplex PCR. The sample lists tens of thousands of clones; around nine tenths were seen once. The germline V and J ends were trimmed by 2 bases and 7 bases, with 11 bases remaining between them. Germline V gives CDR1 SGHTA, CDR2 FQGTGA. The CDR3 runs 13 residues. Sample: CD4+ or CD8+ T cells sorted from blood, taken in a trial of the OX40 agonist ivuxolimab. The chain is built from TRBV7-3 and TRBJ1-1; tentative D call: TRBD1 (6 bases). The origin of this receptor is an adult with an advanced solid tumor such as melanoma, head and neck, liver or kidney cancer. CDR3 bases: TGTGCCAGCAGCTTACAGGGGCCGAGTGAAGCTTTCTTT. Its translation is CASSLQGPSEAFF.